What follows describes a single TCR beta chain. This sample stems from a study of preoperative IRX-2 immunotherapy in early breast cancer. This sample's treatment: preoperative locoregional IRX-2 cytokine immunotherapy. Samples came from a phase Ib trial of preoperative locoregional IRX-2 cytokine immunotherapy. Clones were read by immunoSEQ multiplex PCR, and TCRdb kept only the in-frame ones, dropping some. The sample contains around 57,000 clones, approximately 94% of which appear only once. Trimming shortened V by 1 base and J by 11 bases, and 12 bases separated the two germline ends. Germline CDR1 and CDR2: SGHNT and YYREEE (reference sequence). The CDR3 length is 12 residues.

The V call is TRBV5-4, the J call TRBJ2-5, with a possible D match to TRBD2 (5 bases). The sample was taken from a patient treated with IRX-2 immunotherapy. The TCR sequence derives from a human donor with breast cancer. CDR3 sequence (DNA): TGTGCCAGCAGCTTGAGAGGGTTTGAGCAGTACTTC. Protein product: CASSLRGFEQYF.